The clone carrying this T cell receptor (beta chain) was counted a few times. Its antigen is unknown. The sample originates from a study of blood T cells in healthy people across ages. Study-level results: Aged donors had fewer naive CD4+ cells and lower diversity than long-lived donors. Observed TCR beta diversity showed a strong correlation with the percentage of naive T cells as measured by flow cytometry.

Combining a sample-barcoded 5' primer with a J-beta primer mix, a second PCR ran for about 6 to 11 cycles. MiXCR, run by TCRdb on the 5' RACE reads, gives a single entry per CDR3 protein. The profile shows over 750,000 distinct CDR3 sequences, 20% to 25% of them singletons. Per-sample yields of isolated PBMCs were at least 6 million. These same data were also listed under a study on T cells of mothers and their children. That investigation notes: None of the identified T cell clones proved to be persistent microchimeric clones.

Sequencing input: blood. The sequence derives from a boy younger than 18 in good health.

Here the CDR3 DNA reads TGCGCCAGCAGCCAGTTCGTTACCTACGAGCAGTACTTC. This encodes CASSQFVTYEQYF. The V gene is TRBV4-3, the J gene TRBJ2-7, with D unresolved. V was trimmed by 3 bases and J by 2 bases, leaving 8 bases between them. The CDR3 sequence is 13 residues long. Germline V gene sequence: CDR1 LGHNA, CDR2 YSLEER.